This TCR beta chain was found in a study of cytomegalovirus exposure and HLA in healthy donors. About the study: An earlier analysis found roughly 100 million unique TCR beta sequences from about 190 million T cells. The early release's HLA-typed donors yielded 78 million or so unique TCRs. General study points: Specific recognition of CMV antigens was confirmed in vitro for a few chains (all CMV-associated). Within an earlier analysis, most TCR beta V segments proved productive either about 90% or about 30% of the time.

To note about this clone: What it binds is not known.

PCR employed 60 Vbeta and 13 Jbeta primers. Sequencing was performed with immunoSEQ multiplex PCR; in TCRdb, only in-frame clones are kept and a portion is missing. Among over 150,000 clones listed, over 65% were seen once. Germline CDR1 and CDR2: ENHRY and SYGVKD. The CDR3 sequence is 12 residues long. Trimming cost V 9 bases and J 5 bases, with 13 bases left between them. J is TRBJ1-1 and V is TRBV10-3; no clear D gene. This TCR was sampled from a woman aged 40 to 50 in good health and CMV-seronegative. Sequencing was performed on PBMCs. The CDR3 region is CAIMARGTEAFF. The CDR3 DNA reads TGTGCCATAATGGCCCGGGGAACTGAAGCTTTCTTT.